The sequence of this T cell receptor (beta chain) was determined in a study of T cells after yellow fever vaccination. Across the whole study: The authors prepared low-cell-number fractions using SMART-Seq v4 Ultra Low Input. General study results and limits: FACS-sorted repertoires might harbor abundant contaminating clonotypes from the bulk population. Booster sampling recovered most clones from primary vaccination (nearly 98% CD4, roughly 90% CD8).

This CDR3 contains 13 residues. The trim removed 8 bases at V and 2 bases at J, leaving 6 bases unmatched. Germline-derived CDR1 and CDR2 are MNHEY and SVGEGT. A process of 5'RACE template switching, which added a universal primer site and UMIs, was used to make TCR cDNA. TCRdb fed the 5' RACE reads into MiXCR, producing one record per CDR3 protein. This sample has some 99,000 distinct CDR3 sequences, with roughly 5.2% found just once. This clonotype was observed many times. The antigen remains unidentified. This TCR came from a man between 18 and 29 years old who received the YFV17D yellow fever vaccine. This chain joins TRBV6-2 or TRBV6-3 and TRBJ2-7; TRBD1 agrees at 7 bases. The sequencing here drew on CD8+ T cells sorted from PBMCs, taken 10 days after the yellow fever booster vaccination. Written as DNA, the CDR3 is TGTGCCAGCGAGGGACAGAAGCCCTACGAGCAGTACTTC. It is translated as CASEGQKPYEQYF.